One sample yielded the 32 T cell receptor beta chains listed below, sequenced in a study of T cells in localized non-small cell lung cancer. Profiled with immunoSEQ multiplex PCR; TCRdb holds only in-frame clones, not every one. The sample contains over 30,000 clones, roughly 90% of which appear only once. Here the sequenced sample was peripheral blood, taken before any cancer treatment. The receptors derive from a man aged 40 to 69 with stage I lung adenocarcinoma.

The chain has TRBV11-2 and TRBJ2-5; D gene uncertain. V lost 7 bases to trimming and J lost 4 bases, with 16 bases between them. This CDR3 contains 14 residues. Germline lookup yields CDR1 SGHAT and CDR2 FQNNGV. CDR3 region: CASNPAFRRETQYF. The DNA of the CDR3 is TGTGCCAGCAACCCAGCGTTCCGTCGAGAGACCCAGTACTTC.

The V and J genes are TRBV12-5 and TRBJ2-7; weak D call: TRBD2 (5 bases). Trimming took 1 base from V and 7 from J, leaving 11 bases between them. The CDR3 runs to 13 residues. Per the germline V gene, CDR1 is LGHNT and CDR2 is FRNRAP. CDR3 DNA: TGTGCTAGTGGTTTGGGACCACTAGTGGAGCAGTACTTC. It encodes CASGLGPLVEQYF.

The chain combines TRBV10-3 with TRBJ2-2; TRBD1 matches 7 bases. This CDR3 has 18 residues. Germline CDR1 ENHRY, CDR2 SYGVKD. V dropped 3 bases and J dropped 0; count of bases not matched to a gene: 10. This chain's CDR3 is CAISERTGRNPNTGELFF. The CDR3 nucleotides are TGTGCCATCAGTGAAAGGACAGGCCGAAATCCGAACACCGGGGAGCTGTTTTTT.

This clone was counted only a few times. The chain is built from TRBV7-2 and TRBJ1-1, with D possibly being TRBD1 (5 bases). This CDR3 contains 15 residues. V was clipped by 1 base and J by 4 bases, with 13 bases between them. Germline CDR1 SGHTA, CDR2 FQGNSA. The CDR3 bases are TGTGCCAGCAGCTTAGTTGGAGGGGAGGGCACTGAAGCTTTCTTT. This translates into CASSLVGGEGTEAFF.

The chain carries TRBV7-2 and TRBJ1-5, with TRBD1 as a possible D gene (5 bases). Germline V CDR1 and CDR2: SGHTA, FQGNSA. This CDR3 has 16 amino acids. The ends were cut back, 2 bases at V and 0 bases at J, with 11 bases in the middle. The CDR3 sequence is CASSLFGGSSNQPQHF. The CDR3 nucleotides read TGTGCCAGCAGCTTATTTGGGGGAAGTAGCAATCAGCCCCAGCATTTT.

The chain uses TRBV5-1 and TRBJ2-7, with 7 bases that match TRBD1. With V trimmed by 4 bases and J by 0 bases, 7 bases remained unmatched. The CDR3 runs to 15 residues. Germline values: CDR1 SGHRS, CDR2 YFSETQ. The DNA of the CDR3 is TGCGCCAGCAGCGTGGGACAGCTTAGCTCCTACGAGCAGTACTTC. It yields the protein CASSVGQLSSYEQYF.

V usage is TRBV18 and J usage is TRBJ2-1; no clear D. Germline V CDR1 and CDR2: KGHSH, LQKENI. There are 15 residues in the CDR3. The V gene lost 6 bases and the J gene lost 0 bases, with 12 bases spanning the gap. The CDR3 DNA is TGTGCCAGCTCCCTGGGGTATCGCTCCTACAATGAGCAGTTCTTC. This sequence encodes CASSLGYRSYNEQFF.

This clone has only a few counts. The chain carries TRBV9 and TRBJ1-6, with a tentative D call TRBD1 (5 bases). Per germline, CDR1 SGDLS and CDR2 YYNGEE. This CDR3 is 12 amino acids long. The V end lost 4 bases, the J end lost 14 bases, and 13 bases lay between the germline ends. The CDR3 loop reads CASSLSPGALHF. The CDR3 coding sequence is TGTGCCAGCAGCCTCTCCCCGGGGGCCCTCCACTTT.

The chain links TRBV29-1 to TRBJ1-5; D is perhaps TRBD1 (5 bases). V was clipped by 4 bases and J by 4 bases, with 14 bases between them. This CDR3 spans 14 amino acids. Germline V gene sequence: CDR1 SQVTM, CDR2 ANQGSEA. CDR3 protein: CSVVEGTANQPQHF. DNA of the CDR3: TGCAGCGTTGTAGAAGGGACCGCTAATCAGCCCCAGCATTTT. Looking up the rest from reference TRBV29-1 and TRBJ1-5 gives the full variable domain: SAVISQKPSRDICQRGTSLTIQCQVDSQVTMMFWYRQQPGQSLTLIATANQGSEATYESGFVIDKFPISRPNLTFSTLTVSNMSPEDSSIYLCSVVEGTANQPQHFGDGTRLSIL.

Turning to this clone: The junction shows a germline mismatch at one end, possibly a read error. The sample has other DNA sequences that encode this CDR3 too. The chain recombines TRBV6-1 with TRBJ2-7, with D unclear. The CDR3 runs to 14 residues. Per the germline V gene, CDR1 is MNHNS and CDR2 is SASEGT. For the CDR3, the DNA is TGTGCCAGCAGTGGATGGCCAGAGACCTATGAGCAGTACTTC. Protein sequence: CASSGWPETYEQYF.

This clone was found a few times. Here the CDR3 DNA reads TGTGCCAGCAGTGATGAGGGCTATGGCTACACCTTC. Translating it yields CASSDEGYGYTF. This chain uses TRBV2 with TRBJ1-2, with unresolved D. The CDR3 is 12 residues long. CDR1 and CDR2 (germline): SNHLY, FYNNEI. V dropped 3 bases and J dropped 4 bases, with 6 bases sitting between them.

The rearrangement links TRBV29-1 to TRBJ1-1, with D perhaps matching TRBD1 (6 bases). In germline, CDR1 is SQVTM, CDR2 ANQGSEA. The CDR3 extends over 12 amino acids. Trimming removed 5 bases from V and 3 bases from J, with 10 bases in between. DNA for the CDR3: TGCAGCGTTAGGGGGTCTCACACTGAAGCTTTCTTT. It codes for CSVRGSHTEAFF. The variable domain in full, with the rest retrieved from reference TRBV29-1 and TRBJ1-1, is SAVISQKPSRDICQRGTSLTIQCQVDSQVTMMFWYRQQPGQSLTLIATANQGSEATYESGFVIDKFPISRPNLTFSTLTVSNMSPEDSSIYLCSVRGSHTEAFFGQGTRLTVV.

J is TRBJ1-6 and V is TRBV2, with 8 positions matching TRBD1. J gave up 9 bases and V 8 bases, and 12 bases lay outside the gene matches. CDR3 length: 15 amino acids. Looked up from germline, CDR1 is SNHLY and CDR2 is FYNNEI. The CDR3, as DNA: TGTGCCAGCTCGATAGACGGACAGGGTCTTTCACCCCTCCACTTT. As protein: CASSIDGQGLSPLHF. The full variable domain, completed using reference TRBV2 and TRBJ1-6, is EPEVTQTPSHQVTQMGQEVILRCVPISNHLYFYWYRQILGQKVEFLVSFYNNEISEKSEIFDDQFSVERPDGSNFTLKIRSTKLEDSAMYFCASSIDGQGLSPLHFGNGTRLTVT.

The chain joins TRBV6-4 to TRBJ1-3, with a weak D call TRBD1 (6 bases). V lost 5 bases and J lost 4, with 15 bases in between. The germline gives CDR1 MRHNA, CDR2 SNTAGT. The CDR3 totals 15 residues. CDR3 in amino acids: CASSFDRKEGNTIYF. Here the CDR3 DNA reads TGTGCCAGCAGTTTTGACAGGAAGGAGGGAAACACCATATATTTT.

The J gene is TRBJ2-1, the V gene TRBV5-1; D is unclear. Germline CDR1 reads SGHRS; CDR2 reads YFSETQ. The V end was cut by 3 bases, the J end by 0 bases, with 7 bases between. The CDR3 covers 14 residues. The CDR3, as DNA: TGCGCCAGCAGCTCTGAGAGCTCCTACAATGAGCAGTTCTTC. It translates to CASSSESSYNEQFF.

The chain couples TRBV19 to TRBJ2-3; no clear D. The CDR3 contains 13 residues. Germline lookup yields CDR1 LNHDA and CDR2 SQIVND (reference sequence). V was trimmed by 3 bases and J by 7 bases, leaving 11 bases between them. The CDR3 DNA reads as TGTGCCAGTAGTATTAGAGTCCTAAATACGCAGTATTTT. Translation: CASSIRVLNTQYF.

J is TRBJ1-2 and V is TRBV5-4; a possible D gene is TRBD1 (5 bases). CDR1 SGHNT and CDR2 YYREEE come from the germline V gene (reference sequence). The CDR3 runs 13 residues. V lost 2 bases to trimming and J lost 6 bases, with 11 bases between them. In DNA, the CDR3 is TGTGCCAGCAGCTTCTGGGGGGAGCATGGCTACACCTTC. Translated: CASSFWGEHGYTF.

The V gene is TRBV9, the J gene TRBJ2-3; D may be TRBD2 (6 bases). This CDR3 is built from 12 residues. Germline loops: CDR1 SGDLS, CDR2 YYNGEE. V shed 7 bases and J shed 6 bases, with 12 bases lying between them. CDR3 loop: CASGRREDTQYF. CDR3 coding DNA: TGTGCCAGCGGCCGCCGGGAGGATACGCAGTATTTT.

V gene TRBV5-4 combines with J gene TRBJ2-1; possible D gene TRBD1, 7 bases. From germline, CDR1 is SGHNT and CDR2 YYREEE (reference sequence). Trimming took 1 base from V and 3 from J, leaving 11 bases between them. This CDR3 contains 15 residues. CDR3 residues: CASSLTGDFYNEQFF. The CDR3 bases are TGTGCCAGCAGCTTGACAGGGGACTTCTACAATGAGCAGTTCTTC.

The chain carries TRBV6-1 and TRBJ1-5; 8 bases are a match to TRBD1. Unmatched junction bases numbered 2, after V lost 1 base and J lost 6 bases. This CDR3 spans 14 amino acids. CDR1 is MNHNS and CDR2 is SASEGT in the germline V gene. CDR3 in amino acids: CASSEVQGAQPQHF. CDR3 nucleotide sequence: TGTGCCAGCAGTGAAGTTCAGGGGGCTCAGCCCCAGCATTTT.

In its sample, this clone was seen once. The rearrangement joins TRBV7-2 to TRBJ2-1; D possibly corresponds to TRBD2 (7 bases). The CDR3 consists of 14 residues. The V gene lost 3 bases and the J gene lost 6 bases, with 12 bases spanning the gap. The germline V gene has CDR1 SGHTA and CDR2 FQGNSA. CDR3 region: CASSLGGAANEQFF. The CDR3 coding sequence is TGTGCCAGCAGCTTGGGGGGGGCTGCCAATGAGCAGTTCTTC.

V gene TRBV5-1 combines with J gene TRBJ1-1; no reliable D call. Trimming took 2 bases from V and 0 from J, leaving 8 bases between them. The CDR3 contains 14 residues. Germline assignment: CDR1 SGHRS and CDR2 YFSETQ. For the CDR3, the DNA is TGCGCCAGCAGCTTAGGGCTGGTGAACACTGAAGCTTTCTTT. It codes for CASSLGLVNTEAFF.

The chain employs TRBV7-8 and TRBJ2-1; TRBD2 agrees at 8 bases. With 4 bases clipped from V and 4 bases from J, the junction kept 6 bases outside the gene matches. CDR3 length: 15 residues. CDR1 and CDR2 from the germline V gene are SGHVS and FQNEAQ. CDR3 in DNA: TGTGCCAGCAGCTCTCGACTAGCGACTTACAATGAGCAGTTCTTC. It codes for CASSSRLATYNEQFF.

The rearrangement joins TRBV5-1 to TRBJ2-3; TRBD1 agrees at 8 bases. The ends lost 4 bases at V and 5 bases at J; junction bases unmatched: 6. The CDR3 is 14 amino acids. From germline, CDR1 is SGHRS and CDR2 YFSETQ. Here the CDR3 DNA reads TGCGCCAGCAGCCGGCAGGGGGCCGGAGATACGCAGTATTTT. Its translation is CASSRQGAGDTQYF.

The chain has TRBV11-2 and TRBJ2-7, with D perhaps matching TRBD2 (6 bases). CDR1 and CDR2 from the germline V gene are SGHAT and FQNNGV. The CDR3 has 14 residues. The ends were cut back, 1 base at V and 6 bases at J, with 13 bases in the middle. The CDR3 nucleotides are TGTGCCAGCAGCTTAGGGGGAGGTGCGAGCGAGCAGTACTTC. Translated: CASSLGGGASEQYF.

The chain links TRBV5-5 to TRBJ1-4, with D unclear. The CDR3 is made up of 16 amino acids. The V end was cut by 1 base, the J end by 6 bases, with 16 bases between. CDR1 is SGHKS and CDR2 is YYEKEE in the germline V gene (reference sequence). This chain's CDR3 is CASSLSPRIDDEKLFF. In DNA, the CDR3 is TGTGCCAGCAGCTTGTCCCCGAGGATCGACGATGAAAAACTGTTTTTT. Full variable domain (rest looked up from reference TRBV5-5 and TRBJ1-4): DAGVTQSPTHLIKTRGQQVTLRCSPISGHKSVSWYQQVLGQGPQFIFQYYEKEERGRGNFPDRFSARQFPNYSSELNVNALLLGDSALYLCASSLSPRIDDEKLFFGSGTQLSVL.

The chain joins TRBV21-1 to TRBJ2-3; TRBD1, the table's D call, was not compared with the DNA. TRBV21-1 counts as a pseudogene. The CDR3 is 18 residues long. CDR3 DNA: TGTGCCAGCAGCAAAGCGCTAAGAAGGAGGGGGCCTGGAGATACGCAGTATTTT. Translating it yields CASSKALRRRGPGDTQYF.

This rearrangement joins TRBV7-9 to TRBJ1-5; no reliable D call. The V and J ends lost 5 bases and 10 bases respectively, with 12 bases between them. Per germline, CDR1 SEHNR and CDR2 FQNEAQ (reference sequence). This CDR3 region has 12 residues. The CDR3 reads CASSQTPGPQHF. The CDR3 region has the DNA TGTGCCAGCAGCCAGACCCCCGGCCCCCAGCATTTT.

The rearrangement uses TRBV11-2 and TRBJ1-2; the D is unclear. Germline CDR1 is SGHAT and CDR2 is FQNNGV. The V end was cut by 2 bases, the J end by 6 bases, with 16 bases between. The length of the CDR3 is 15 residues. This chain's CDR3 is CASSLTAGIIHGYTF. CDR3 in DNA: TGTGCCAGCAGCTTAACGGCCGGTATTATACATGGCTACACCTTC.

The rearrangement uses TRBV5-1 and TRBJ1-2; tentative D call: TRBD1 (5 bases). The germline gives CDR1 SGHRS, CDR2 YFSETQ. CDR3 length equals 13 residues. Between the trimmed V and J ends, which lost 4 bases and 4 bases, there was a span of 11 bases. The CDR3 nucleotides are TGCGCCAGCAGCCCAGACAGCTTCTATGGCTACACCTTC. This sequence encodes CASSPDSFYGYTF.

The rearrangement uses TRBV2 and TRBJ1-1, with D possibly matching TRBD1 (6 bases). The CDR3 sequence is 11 residues long. Germline V gene data show CDR1 as SNHLY and CDR2 as FYNNEI. The V end lost 8 bases, the J end lost 3 bases, and 7 bases lay between the germline ends. The CDR3 DNA reads TGTGCCAGCCGGACAGACACTGAAGCTTTCTTT. This encodes CASRTDTEAFF.

The chain has TRBV6-1 and TRBJ1-6; unclear D gene. Trimming left V 6 bases short and J 7 bases short, with 16 bases between. CDR3 length: 15 amino acids. The germline CDR1 and CDR2 sequences are MNHNS and SASEGT. CDR3 nucleotide sequence: TGTGCCAGCAGGATAACGGGCCTCACAAATTCACCCCTCCACTTT. Residues: CASRITGLTNSPLHF.